Detailed here is one TCR beta chain. Only a few counts were recorded for this clonotype. What antigen it recognizes has not been identified. Base qualities were left out, and no much larger clone turns up one base away. The record originates from a study of blood T cells in healthy people across ages (dated by TCRdb to between 2015 and 2016). Background on the whole study: In model experiments, template switching captured about one uniquely barcoded TCR beta cDNA molecule for every two T cells. Donors were grouped into four age groups: young (average about 15 years), middle-aged (about 38), aged (62) and long-lived (approximately 81). To track age-related changes in TCR beta repertoire diversity, the study relied on deep sequencing normalized with unique cDNA molecular identifiers. To avoid experimental bias, donors of different ages were randomly spread across the sequencing lanes. The study analyzed two additional independent replicas of 1 million unique cDNA reads from the same blood draw for two donors, one aged 18 to 30 and one aged 80 or older. Broader findings and caveats from the paper: Total diversity estimates from one million sequenced T cells were considered lower bounds and underestimates. There was a strong correlation between observed TCR beta diversity and the percentage of naive T cells measured by flow cytometry. As age increased, observed TCR beta diversity per million T cells dropped in a roughly linear way, and a significant reduction was already evident by age around 41. Because the CMV infection status of the donors was unknown, age-related changes in expanded clonotypes may potentially have been confounded. Because profiling used bulk unsorted PBMCs, naive and antigen-experienced compartments could not be compared conclusively. Compared with the aged group, the long-lived group had more naive CD4+ T cells, fewer expanded clones and increased TCR diversity, a pattern suggesting age selection.

The roughly 38 donors, aged about 6 to 95 years, were systemically healthy Caucasian individuals from Russia. Each donor gave roughly 9.5 milliliters of peripheral blood, collected into EDTA-treated Vacutainer tubes. Ficoll-Paque density-gradient centrifugation was used to isolate PBMCs, with at least 7 million per sample. Total RNA, at least 6 micrograms per sample, was extracted from PBMCs with Trizol reagent. The percentages of naive CD45RAhigh/CD27high T cells were determined by flow cytometry on a PBMC aliquot from every donor. The library was made by 5' RACE. Sequencing was performed on an Illumina HiSeq 2500. The second PCR ran for about 7 to 11 cycles and used a J-beta primer mix along with a sample-barcoded 5' primer. A unique molecular identifier was introduced onto each TCR beta cDNA molecule by a template-switch 5' adaptor carrying 12 random nucleotides. Each sample yielded at least 3 million CDR3-containing paired-end reads. All of the RNA was converted into first-strand cDNA using the Mint cDNA synthesis kit, with a TRBC-specific oligonucleotide serving as the primer. All cDNA was treated with uracil-DNA glycosylase and then went through a first 18-cycle PCR with the universal primers M1SS and BC2_uni_R. Under the source paper's analysis protocol: Normalization of each sample was performed by random selection of 1 million high-quality reads, each carrying a distinct molecular identifier. Reads with shared molecular identifiers were discarded instead of being binned into consensus sequences. MiTCR, with a Q25 quality threshold and the strictest error-elimination algorithm, was used for CDR3 identification, clonotype clustering and error correction. A nonparametric unseen species model with Euler transformation was used to estimate a lower bound on total TCR beta diversity. TCRdb's own reprocessing of the public reads used fastp at Q25 and MiXCR and kept productive beta chains. Rows are unified per CDR3 protein, each entry keeping the most common DNA and genes. The V and J calls were determined by TCRdb, not by the authors. The sample table holds 1,300,000 or so distinct CDR3 sequences, of which around 55% were seen once. Approximately 7% of the sample lies in the top ten.

Trimming costs V 3 bases and J 4 bases, and their ends lie 9 bases apart. From its cysteine to its phenylalanine, the CDR3 spans 13 amino acids. Of all the DNA, just the CDR3 is kept, 39 bases in frame from base 1. CDR1 and CDR2, per the germline V gene, are SQVTM and ANQGSEA. This clonotype was sampled from a man aged 18 to 29 in good health. The receptor chain draws on TRBV29-1 and TRBJ1-4, with a tentative D gene TRBD1 over 6 matching bases. The sample was blood. The encoded CDR3 is CSVDGGFNEKLFF. The DNA is TGCAGCGTTGATGGGGGCTTTAATGAAAAACTGTTTTTT.